This TCR beta chain was profiled in a study of T cell repertoires in cytomegalovirus infection. On the study more broadly: Evidence of both CMV infection and a matching HLA type came from public TCR beta signatures. Study conclusions and caveats: People with CMV and the relevant HLA were identified by cumulative public TCR beta family frequency. There were HLA-C-restricted CMV-specific TCR beta clonotypes dominating the ex vivo response.

TCRdb re-called the reads through MiXCR, storing one row per CDR3 protein. The sample includes almost 500,000 distinct CDR3 sequences, 10% to 12% of them seen just once. Germline V gene lookup returns CDR1 KGHSH and CDR2 LQKENI. With 3 bases removed from V and 4 bases from J, the gap between germline ends came to 15 bases. This CDR3 has 15 amino acids. Comment on this clonotype: Its antigen is unknown.

Sequenced material: PBMCs. The rearrangement uses TRBV18 and TRBJ1-2; TRBD1 might be the D (6 bases). This clonotype originated in a human donor in good health (CMV status not recorded). Some clones in this sample may be carry-over from other donors' samples. CDR3 sequence (DNA): TGTGCCAGCTCACCGGCGGGGGCGTCCATCTATGGCTACACCTTC. Amino acid sequence: CASSPAGASIYGYTF. Full variable domain (remainder filled in from reference TRBV18 and TRBJ1-2): NAGVMQNPRHLVRRRGQEARLRCSPMKGHSHVYWYRQLPEEGLKFMVYLQKENIIDESGMPKERFSAEFPKEGPSILRIQQVVRGDSAAYFCASSPAGASIYGYTFGSGTRLTVV.